The T cell receptor beta chain under discussion was sequenced for a study of cytomegalovirus exposure and HLA in healthy donors. Study-level points and caveats: It was reportedly the case that the classifier diagnosed cytomegalovirus status with high specificity and sensitivity. Earlier results showed most TCR beta V segments being productive about 87% or about 30% of the time. Immune exposure data for these donors was limited to CMV serostatus.

With V trimmed by 10 bases and J by 5 bases, 18 bases remained unmatched. Germline CDR1 reads MDHEN; CDR2 reads SYDVKM. The CDR3 is 16 residues long. PCR was performed using 60 Vbeta and 13 Jbeta primers. TCRdb keeps only in-frame clones here, not all; method: immunoSEQ multiplex PCR. Of 130,000 or so clones listed, around 70% are singletons. As for this clone: No antigen is known for it.

The source of this sequence is a man aged 40-49 years in good health and CMV-seropositive. The rearrangement joins TRBV28 to TRBJ2-7, with 9 positions matching TRBD2. Sequencing was carried out using PBMCs. CDR3 residues: CATYTQDLAGRHEQYF. DNA for the CDR3: TGTGCCACCTACACCCAGGACCTAGCGGGGAGGCACGAGCAGTACTTC.